This TCR beta chain was recorded in a study of blood T cell repertoires in COVID-19. Study-wide background: There were acute and convalescent COVID-19 samples, and they came from the United States, Italy and Spain. PBMCs, B-cell-depleted T cells, or T cells provided the cDNA or gDNA that made up the material.

The J segment lost 5 bases and the V segment lost 0 bases, leaving 8 bases of the junction unmatched. This CDR3 is built from 19 residues. Germline V CDR1 and CDR2: LGHNA, YNFKEQ. Per the original data handling: How many nucleated cells were present was estimated from reference gene primer amplification. The method was immunoSEQ multiplex PCR; TCRdb's version includes in-frame clones alone and lacks a portion of them. Clone size and V and J calls were adopted from that table, with D and trimming inferred from the DNA. The sample lists 250,000 to 350,000 clones, around four fifths occurring once. This TCR was recovered from a woman in her 50s with active or convalescent COVID-19. Sequenced sample: peripheral blood. The chain employs TRBV4-2 and TRBJ2-2, with 14 bases matching TRBD2. DNA of the CDR3: TGTGCCAGCAGCCAAGATCCCGGGACTAGCGGGAGTAATACCGGGGAGCTGTTTTTT. Its translation is CASSQDPGTSGSNTGELFF.